Below, 21 T cell receptor beta chains from the same sample are listed, as sequenced in a study of blood T cell repertoires in COVID-19. Libraries were prepared by immunoSEQ multiplex PCR; TCRdb keeps only in-frame clonotypes and omits some of them. In the table there are 150,000 to 190,000 clones, around 80% of which are singletons. The specimen was PBMCs or T cells enriched from blood (not recorded which). These receptors came from a man aged 45-65 years who had recovered from COVID-19.

The chain recombines TRBV6-5 with TRBJ1-6; possibly TRBD1 for D (5 bases). From germline, CDR1 is MNHEY and CDR2 SVGAGI. V was pared by 2 bases and J by 0 bases, with 8 bases between. The CDR3 has 16 amino acids. This CDR3 reads CASSYGGGSYNSPLHF. CDR3 coding DNA: TGTGCCAGCAGTTACGGCGGGGGCTCCTATAATTCACCCCTCCACTTT.

The chain links TRBV6-1 to TRBJ2-1; 7 bases are a match to TRBD1. CDR3 size: 16 residues. Germline lookup yields CDR1 MNHNS and CDR2 SASEGT. With 1 base clipped from V and 10 bases from J, the junction kept 13 bases outside the gene matches. The CDR3 DNA reads TGTGCCAGCAGTGAAGAGTTTCAGGGGGTAGGGCGAGAGCAGTTCTTC. Its protein product is CASSEEFQGVGREQFF.

This chain connects TRBV6-5 to TRBJ1-1, with unresolved D. CDR1 is MNHEY and CDR2 is SVGAGI in the germline V gene. V dropped 11 bases and J dropped 1 base, with 14 bases sitting between them. The CDR3 totals 13 residues. The CDR3: CASPEVENTEAFF. The CDR3 DNA reads as TGTGCCTCCCCGGAGGTGGAGAACACTGAAGCTTTCTTT.

This chain connects TRBV11-2 to TRBJ2-3, with 10 bases identical to TRBD2. CDR1 is SGHAT and CDR2 is FQNNGV in the germline V gene. This CDR3 is 17 amino acids long. With V trimmed by 5 bases and J by 2 bases, 10 bases remained unmatched. CDR3 residues: CASSPGGSGGYTDTQYF. CDR3 DNA: TGTGCCAGCAGCCCCGGAGGTAGCGGGGGGTACACAGATACGCAGTATTTT.

The chain recombines TRBV7-9 with TRBJ1-1; no reliable D call. Germline V gene lookup returns CDR1 SEHNR and CDR2 FQNEAQ (reference sequence). The CDR3 is made up of 15 amino acids. V lost 4 bases and J lost 5, with 17 bases in between. CDR3 amino acids: CASSSQTTRSTEAFF. CDR3 nucleotide sequence: TGTGCCAGCAGCTCCCAAACGACTAGATCGACTGAAGCTTTCTTT.

The CDR3 DNA is TGTGCCAGCAGTTTAGGACACTCCTATGGCTACACCTTC. This sequence encodes CASSLGHSYGYTF. The chain combines TRBV12-3 or TRBV12-4 with TRBJ1-2, with D uncertain. Trimming cost V 1 base and J 4 bases, with 7 bases left between them. CDR3 length equals 13 residues.

This clone was counted between two and nine times. The chain has TRBV7-2 and TRBJ1-6; tentative D call: TRBD1 (5 bases). Germline loops: CDR1 SGHTA, CDR2 FQGNSA. V shed 1 base and J shed 9 bases, with 10 bases lying between them. The CDR3 runs 14 residues. The DNA of the CDR3 is TGTGCCAGCAGCTTAGGACAGTGGGGTTCACCCCTCCACTTT. It codes for CASSLGQWGSPLHF.

This chain links TRBV14 with TRBJ2-1, with TRBD1 matching 8 bases. With V trimmed by 3 bases and J by 7 bases, 5 bases remained unmatched. Germline V lookup: CDR1 SGHDN, CDR2 FVKESK. The CDR3 has 14 amino acids. For the CDR3, the DNA is TGTGCCAGCAGCCAGGACAGGGTGTGGAATGAGCAGTTCTTC. This translates into CASSQDRVWNEQFF.

The chain links TRBV10-3 to TRBJ1-2; TRBD1 aligns across 7 bases. With V trimmed by 0 bases and J by 7 bases, 8 bases remained unmatched. This CDR3 has 15 amino acids. Germline CDR1 and CDR2: ENHRY and SYGVKD. In DNA form, the CDR3 reads TGTGCCATCAGTGAGTCGGGACAGAAAAACGGTGGCTACACCTTC. It codes for CAISESGQKNGGYTF.

This chain connects TRBV11-2 to TRBJ1-2; 8 positions agree with TRBD1. The CDR3 runs 14 residues. The V gene's germline CDR1 is SGHAT and CDR2 FQNNGV. V dropped 1 base and J dropped 3; count of bases not matched to a gene: 1. The CDR3 DNA follows: TGTGCCAGCAGCTTAGTCAGGGGGCACTATGGCTACACCTTC. Its translation: CASSLVRGHYGYTF. The full variable domain, completed using reference TRBV11-2 and TRBJ1-2, is EAGVAQSPRYKIIEKRQSVAFWCNPISGHATLYWYQQILGQGPKLLIQFQNNGVVDDSQLPKDRFSAERLKGVDSTLKIQPAKLEDSAVYLCASSLVRGHYGYTFGSGTRLTVV.

The rearrangement uses TRBV24-1 and TRBJ2-3; the match to TRBD1 covers 7 bases. The CDR3 consists of 15 residues. Trimming removed 3 bases from V and 4 bases from J; junction bases left unmatched: 6. Germline lookup yields CDR1 KGHDR and CDR2 SFDVKD. CDR3 sequence reads: CATSDTRQGADTQYF. DNA for the CDR3: TGTGCCACCAGTGATACTCGACAGGGCGCAGATACGCAGTATTTT.

This clone was detected a few times. The chain employs TRBV6-1 and TRBJ2-5; TRBD2 agrees at 9 bases. CDR3 length: 15 amino acids. Germline V lookup: CDR1 MNHNS, CDR2 SASEGT. The V and J ends lost 2 bases and 5 bases, in that order; junction bases with no gene match: 6. DNA for the CDR3: TGTGCCAGCAGTGAAAAAGCGGGGGGCCGGGAGACCCAGTACTTC. It specifies CASSEKAGGRETQYF.

A few counts support this clone. This chain links TRBV7-2 with TRBJ1-1; 9 bases match TRBD1. Germline V CDR1 and CDR2: SGHTA, FQGNSA. The V gene end was trimmed by 5 bases and the J gene end by 4 bases; junction bases not matched to a gene: 8. The CDR3 contains 15 residues. CDR3 nucleotide sequence: TGTGCCAGCAGCGGACAGGGGTTAGGAAGCACTGAAGCTTTCTTT. Its protein is CASSGQGLGSTEAFF. The full variable domain, completed using reference TRBV7-2 and TRBJ1-1, is GAGVSQSPSNKVTEKGKDVELRCDPISGHTALYWYRQSLGQGLEFLIYFQGNSAPDKSGLPSDRFSAERTGGSVSTLTIQRTQQEDSAVYLCASSGQGLGSTEAFFGQGTRLTVV.

The CDR3 nucleotides are TGTGCCAGCACCACGGCCACTAGCTGGTTGGACAATGAGCAGTTCTTC. It codes for CASTTATSWLDNEQFF. This chain links TRBV11-2 with TRBJ2-1; tentatively, D is TRBD2 (6 bases). CDR1 and CDR2 from the germline V gene are SGHAT and FQNNGV. This CDR3 region has 16 residues. Trimming stripped 7 bases from V and 5 bases from J, with 21 bases between.

The V call is TRBV5-1, the J call TRBJ2-5, with 9 bases matching TRBD2. The CDR3 covers 15 residues. The V and J ends lost 0 bases and 1 base, in that order; junction bases with no gene match: 1. The V gene's germline CDR1 is SGHRS and CDR2 YFSETQ. The CDR3 is CASSLASGVQETQYF. The CDR3 nucleotides are TGCGCCAGCAGCTTGGCTAGCGGGGTCCAAGAGACCCAGTACTTC.

This sequence joins TRBV5-1 and TRBJ2-3, with TRBD1 as a possible D gene (5 bases). The CDR3 totals 14 residues. From germline, CDR1 is SGHRS and CDR2 YFSETQ. The V and J ends lost 7 bases and 1 base respectively, with 13 bases between them. The CDR3 DNA reads TGCGCCAGCGGTCGGATAGGGGGCACAGATACGCAGTATTTT. Amino acids: CASGRIGGTDTQYF.

J is TRBJ2-7 and V is TRBV3-1 (or the pseudogene TRBV3-2); 8 nucleotides line up with TRBD2. V dropped 4 bases and J dropped 7; count of bases not matched to a gene: 9. This CDR3 has 14 residues. The germline CDR1 and CDR2 sequences are LGHDT and YNNKEL (reference sequence). CDR3 sequence (DNA): TGTGCCAGCAGCCGAGGCGGGGGGAACTTTGAGCAGTACTTC. Protein sequence: CASSRGGGNFEQYF.

V usage is TRBV27 and J usage is TRBJ2-7, with 8 bases fitting TRBD1. This CDR3 region has 19 residues. The ends lost 6 bases at V and 0 bases at J; junction bases unmatched: 19. Germline V CDR1 and CDR2: MNHEY, SMNVEV (reference sequence). As DNA, the CDR3 is TGTGCCAGCAGCCAGTCACGGACAGGGCGAGGGAGCAGCTCCTACGAGCAGTACTTC. Translating it yields CASSQSRTGRGSSSYEQYF.

V and J are TRBV29-1 and TRBJ2-7; 7 nucleotides line up with TRBD2. This CDR3 has 13 amino acids. The junction had 6 bases not matched to a gene; V was cut back by 5 bases and J by 2 bases. Germline assignment: CDR1 SQVTM and CDR2 ANQGSEA. The CDR3 loop is CSVLSGSAYEQYF. Written as DNA, the CDR3 is TGCAGCGTTCTTAGCGGGTCCGCCTACGAGCAGTACTTC.

This chain uses TRBV7-9 with TRBJ2-3, with a weak D call TRBD1 (5 bases). CDR3 length equals 15 residues. Germline V gives CDR1 SEHNR, CDR2 FQNEAQ (reference sequence). Trimming took 6 bases from V and 0 from J, leaving 13 bases between them. The CDR3: CASRPYRSSTDTQYF. The CDR3 DNA sequence: TGTGCCAGCAGGCCGTACAGGTCCAGCACAGATACGCAGTATTTT.

The rearrangement joins TRBV2 to TRBJ1-2, with D possibly being TRBD1 (6 bases). The V gene's germline CDR1 is SNHLY and CDR2 FYNNEI. The V gene lost 5 bases and the J gene lost 0 bases, with 13 bases spanning the gap. This CDR3 comprises 15 residues. The CDR3 loop is CASSRYREPNYGYTF. CDR3 nucleotide sequence: TGTGCCAGCAGTAGATACAGGGAGCCTAACTATGGCTACACCTTC. Together with reference TRBV2 and TRBJ1-2, the CDR3 gives the full variable domain: EPEVTQTPSHQVTQMGQEVILRCVPISNHLYFYWYRQILGQKVEFLVSFYNNEISEKSEIFDDQFSVERPDGSNFTLKIRSTKLEDSAMYFCASSRYREPNYGYTFGSGTRLTVV.